The next 13 T cell receptor beta chains were all read from a single sample in a study of cytomegalovirus exposure and HLA in healthy donors. The PCR used 60 Vbeta and 13 Jbeta primers. Sequencing used immunoSEQ multiplex PCR; TCRdb keeps in-frame clones, though not all of them. The table lists 120,000 or so clones, over 70% of them singletons. The sample taken for sequencing was PBMCs. All receptors derive from a female donor in good health and CMV-seronegative.

The rearrangement links TRBV9 to TRBJ2-7; possibly TRBD2 for D (5 bases). Trimming removed 0 bases from V and 7 bases from J, with 11 bases in between. The CDR3 length is 13 residues. CDR1 is SGDLS, CDR2 YYNGEE, per germline. CDR3 amino acids: CASSVVEGSEQYF. The CDR3 DNA sequence: TGTGCCAGCAGCGTAGTCGAGGGATCAGAGCAGTACTTC.

The chain combines TRBV6-9 with TRBJ1-4; D is perhaps TRBD1 (6 bases). Per germline, CDR1 MNHGY and CDR2 SVAAGI. The length of the CDR3 is 18 residues. Trimming took off 5 bases at V and 0 bases at J, with 19 bases between the two ends. For the CDR3, the DNA is TGTGCCAGCAGTCTCCGGGACATCCGCCTTGCAACTAATGAAAAACTGTTTTTT. The encoded protein is CASSLRDIRLATNEKLFF.

The chain combines TRBV7-8 with TRBJ1-3; 7 bases agree with TRBD1. This CDR3 comprises 14 residues. Germline values: CDR1 SGHVS, CDR2 FQNEAQ. Losses at the gene ends were 1 base for V and 5 bases for J; bases not matched to a gene: 2. As DNA, the CDR3 is TGTGCCAGCAGCTTAGGACAGGGTAGAAACACCATATATTTT. Translation gives CASSLGQGRNTIYF.

A few counts support this clone. Distinct nucleotide sequences in the sample also encode this CDR3. The chain combines TRBV7-9 with TRBJ2-5; D is possibly TRBD1 (6 bases). Deletions cut 4 bases from V and 4 bases from J, with 13 bases between. The CDR3 runs to 14 residues. Per the germline V gene, CDR1 is SEHNR and CDR2 is FQNEAQ (reference sequence). DNA for the CDR3: TGTGCCAGCAGCTACGGAAACAGGGCAGAGACCCAGTACTTC. Encoded protein: CASSYGNRAETQYF.

The chain recombines TRBV10-3 with TRBJ2-5, with no clear D. The better agreement between TRBJ2-7 and the DNA end casts doubt on the J call. Germline CDR1 ENHRY, CDR2 SYGVKD. The length of the CDR3 is 11 residues. The CDR3 DNA reads as TGTGCCACCCGTATTAGCTACGAGCAGTACTTC. Residues: CATRISYEQYF.

A word on this clone: An end of the junction does not agree with germline; a read error may underlie this. V gene TRBV7-9 combines with J gene TRBJ2-1; TRBD2 aligns across 7 bases. CDR1 is SEHNR and CDR2 is FQNEAQ in the germline V gene (reference sequence). The CDR3 has 16 residues. CDR3 in amino acids: CSSSSVLAEDYNEQFF. DNA for the CDR3: TGTTCCAGCAGCTCGGTTCTAGCGGAAGACTACAATGAGCAGTTCTTC.

The CDR3 spells CASSFAYRGFNYGYTF. In nucleotides, the CDR3 is TGTGCCAGCAGCTTCGCTTACAGGGGGTTTAACTATGGCTACACCTTC. The rearrangement uses TRBV7-9 and TRBJ1-2; TRBD1 agrees at 8 bases. The CDR3 contains 16 residues. Trimming at V came to 3 bases and at J to 1 base, leaving 7 bases not matched to a gene. From germline, CDR1 is SEHNR and CDR2 FQNEAQ (reference sequence).

This rearrangement joins TRBV10-3 to TRBJ2-1; no reliable D call. CDR3 length: 15 amino acids. V was cut by 3 bases and J by 6 bases, with 15 bases left in between. Germline V gene lookup returns CDR1 ENHRY and CDR2 SYGVKD. The CDR3 reads CAISDLALGSNEQFF. CDR3 nucleotides: TGTGCCATCAGTGACCTGGCCCTAGGCTCCAATGAGCAGTTCTTC.

CDR3 region: CASSQSPGTVSRNEKLFF. In nucleotides, the CDR3 is TGCGCCAGCAGCCAATCCCCGGGGACAGTCTCAAGAAATGAAAAACTGTTTTTT. The chain is built from TRBV4-1 and TRBJ1-4; TRBD1 matches at 7 bases. Germline V gene data show CDR1 as MGHRA and CDR2 as YSYEKL. The CDR3 loop spans 18 amino acids. V lost 2 bases to trimming and J lost 5 bases; unmatched junction nucleotides: 14.

This sequence joins TRBV11-2 and TRBJ2-1, with 7 bases matching TRBD1. Unmatched junction bases numbered 6, after V lost 10 bases and J lost 3 bases. This CDR3 is 13 amino acids long. Germline V CDR1 and CDR2: SGHAT, FQNNGV. The CDR3 coding sequence is TGTGCCATTACAGGGGCGCGCTACAATGAGCAGTTCTTC. Translated, it gives CAITGARYNEQFF. Looking up the rest from reference TRBV11-2 and TRBJ2-1 gives the full variable domain: EAGVAQSPRYKIIEKRQSVAFWCNPISGHATLYWYQQILGQGPKLLIQFQNNGVVDDSQLPKDRFSAERLKGVDSTLKIQPAKLEDSAVYLCAITGARYNEQFFGPGTRLTVL.

The rearrangement links TRBV11-3 to TRBJ1-2, with 7 positions matching TRBD1. The CDR3 contains 15 residues. Germline V lookup: CDR1 SGHNT, CDR2 YENEEA. Trimming cost V 1 base and J 5 bases; bases outside gene matches: 7. CDR3 sequence: CASSLGPGTAYGYTF. CDR3 DNA: TGTGCCAGCAGCTTAGGCCCCGGGACAGCATATGGCTACACCTTC.

This clone was recorded once. The rearrangement links TRBV28 to TRBJ1-5; D perhaps matches TRBD1 (5 bases). The germline CDR1 and CDR2 sequences are MDHEN and SYDVKM. Trimming took off 2 bases at V and 8 bases at J, with 25 bases between the two ends. This CDR3 is 18 amino acids long. The CDR3 region is CASSLPGGSGGLFKPQHF. As DNA, the CDR3 is TGTGCCAGCAGTTTACCAGGCGGCAGTGGGGGACTATTCAAGCCCCAGCATTTT.

This clone appeared once. The J gene is TRBJ2-1, the V gene TRBV7-3, with D uncertain. CDR3 length: 14 residues. CDR1 SGHTA and CDR2 FQGTGA come from the germline V gene. The V end was cut by 1 base, the J end by 10 bases, with 14 bases between. The CDR3 nucleotides read TGTGCCAGCAGCTTAATCGGTAGCACACGGGAGCAGTTCTTC. Encoded protein: CASSLIGSTREQFF.